One sample yielded the 24 T cell receptor beta chains listed below, sequenced in a study of blood T cells in healthy people across ages. Primed by a sample-barcoded 5' primer and a J-beta primer mix, a second PCR proceeded for about 7 to 11 cycles. TCRdb called the 5' RACE reads again in MiXCR, with one record for every CDR3 protein. The table shows 600,000 or so distinct CDR3 sequences, with under 30% occurring only once. Source material: blood. Every receptor here comes from a woman of 80 years or more in good health.

On this clonotype: A much larger clone differs from this one at a single base, so this may be a read error. The V call is TRBV5-1, the J call TRBJ2-3; 7 bases are shared with TRBD2. CDR1 is SGHRS and CDR2 is YFSETQ in the germline V gene. Trimming took 7 bases from V and 7 from J; bases not matched to a gene: 9. There are 13 residues in the CDR3. The CDR3 here is CASGPGTTNTQYF. The DNA for the CDR3 is TGCGCCAGCGGCCCCGGGACTACTAATACGCAGTATTTT.

This clonotype was observed a handful of times. This chain connects TRBV7-9 to TRBJ2-7; D gene unclear. With 4 bases removed from V and 10 bases from J, the gap between germline ends came to 17 bases. Germline loops: CDR1 SEHNR, CDR2 FQNEAQ (reference sequence). CDR3 length: 13 amino acids. The CDR3 here is CASSSLRRETQYF. The CDR3 DNA reads as TGTGCCAGCAGCTCCTTACGACGAGAAACCCAGTACTTC.

In this sample, this clonotype turned up a few times. This chain connects TRBV7-8 to TRBJ2-1, with 13 bases fitting TRBD2. CDR1 SGHVS and CDR2 FQNEAQ come from the germline V gene. With 5 bases clipped from V and 13 bases from J, the junction kept 14 bases outside the gene matches. The CDR3 contains 16 residues. CDR3 bases: TGTGCCAGCAGCCTCGGGACTAGCGGGGTGGGGGAGACCCAGTTCTTC. Its protein product is CASSLGTSGVGETQFF.

With respect to this clonotype: One end of the junction fails to match germline, which may point to a read error. The chain uses TRBV5-5 and TRBJ2-2, with TRBD2 as a possible D gene (5 bases). This CDR3 is built from 16 residues. Looked up from germline, CDR1 is SGHKS and CDR2 is YYEKEE (reference sequence). This CDR3 reads CASSSRADINTGERFF. CDR3 in DNA: TGTGCCAGCAGCTCGCGCGCTGATATTAACACCGGGGAGCGGTTTTTT.

This clonotype appeared a few times. A much bigger clone sits one base away, suggesting this may be a read error. The chain combines TRBV6-6 with TRBJ1-5; possible D gene TRBD1, 5 bases. Germline V lookup: CDR1 MNHNY, CDR2 SVGAGI (reference sequence). The CDR3 extends over 13 amino acids. DNA of the CDR3: TGTGCCTGCAGCTCTCAGGGATATCAGCCCCAGCATTTT. Translated, it gives CACSSQGYQPQHF.

The chain couples TRBV6-5 to TRBJ2-3; tentative D call: TRBD1 (6 bases). V was trimmed by 10 bases and J by 0 bases, leaving 11 bases between them. From germline, CDR1 is MNHEY and CDR2 SVGAGI. The CDR3 runs 13 residues. The CDR3 region is CATRGWSTDTQYF. CDR3 DNA sequence: TGTGCCACTAGGGGGTGGAGCACAGATACGCAGTATTTT.

On this clonotype itself: A much more abundant neighbour one base away suggests this may be a read error. The V and J genes are TRBV6-2 or TRBV6-3 and TRBJ2-7; 9 nucleotides match TRBD1. Germline lookup yields CDR1 MNHEY and CDR2 SVGEGT. The CDR3 runs 18 residues. J was trimmed by 7 bases and V by 2 bases; bases with no gene match: 18. The CDR3 protein is CASSYPSGQGSSYNEQYF. CDR3 DNA: TGTGCCAGCAGTTACCCATCGGGACAGGGTTCCTCCTACAATGAGCAGTACTTC.

This clonotype was counted many times. This CDR3 is CASSVDGDSFQETQYF. The DNA of the CDR3 is TGCGCCAGCAGCGTCGATGGGGACAGCTTTCAAGAGACCCAGTACTTC. This chain connects TRBV5-1 to TRBJ2-5; 7 bases map to TRBD1. The CDR3 totals 16 residues. Germline V gives CDR1 SGHRS, CDR2 YFSETQ. V was clipped by 4 bases and J by 2 bases; unmatched bases: 11.

This clonotype was seen more than once but under ten times. The rearrangement joins TRBV18 to TRBJ1-2; tentative D call: TRBD1 (6 bases). The CDR3 covers 15 residues. V lost 6 bases and J 8 bases, leaving 22 bases between the germline ends. The germline V gene encodes CDR1 KGHSH and CDR2 LQKENI. The CDR3 region has the DNA TGTGCCAGCTCCCCCGGGGCAGGGGAATATGACGGCTACACCTTC. This gives the protein CASSPGAGEYDGYTF.

This clonotype turned up a few times. A much larger clone differs from this one at a single base, so this may be a read error. The rearrangement uses TRBV5-1 and TRBJ2-3; TRBD1 might be the D (6 bases). CDR3 size: 15 residues. In germline, CDR1 is SGHRS, CDR2 YFSETQ. The CDR3 sequence is CAGRPEGGRTDTQYF. The CDR3 DNA is TGCGCCGGCAGGCCGGAAGGGGGACGCACAGATACGCAGTATTTT.

This clonotype was found many times. V is TRBV20-1 and J is TRBJ2-4; TRBD2 is a possible D gene (5 bases). Looked up from germline, CDR1 is DFQATT and CDR2 is SNEGSKA (reference sequence). V was trimmed by 6 bases and J by 7 bases, leaving 16 bases between them. This CDR3 has 13 residues. The CDR3 DNA reads TGCAGTGCGAAAACCGGGATCGCGAACATTCAGTACTTC. Translation: CSAKTGIANIQYF.

Regarding this clonotype: Given a much more abundant clone one base away, this may be a read error. The chain joins TRBV27 to TRBJ1-2; D unresolved. In germline, CDR1 is MNHEY, CDR2 SMNVEV (reference sequence). CDR3 length: 14 residues. The CDR3 sequence: CASKSADPNYGCTF. CDR3 nucleotides: TGTGCCAGCAAATCGGCAGATCCTAACTATGGCTGCACCTTC.

This clonotype has a count of ten or more. The chain couples TRBV28 to TRBJ1-6, with 12 bases identical to TRBD1. The CDR3 is 18 residues long. V lost 6 bases to trimming and J lost 7 bases; unmatched junction nucleotides: 13. Germline lookup yields CDR1 MDHEN and CDR2 SYDVKM. In DNA form, the CDR3 reads TGTGCCAGCAGCCCCGGGACAGGGGGCATGACCGGAAATTCACCCCTCCACTTT. As protein: CASSPGTGGMTGNSPLHF.

CDR3 in amino acids: CAWSANRGQGAAFF. CDR3 DNA sequence: TGTGCCTGGAGTGCCAACCGAGGACAGGGGGCGGCTTTCTTT. The chain has TRBV30 and TRBJ1-1; TRBD1 agrees at 11 bases. Germline V lookup: CDR1 GTSNPN, CDR2 SVGIG (reference sequence). This CDR3 is built from 14 residues. Unmatched junction bases numbered 9, after V lost 1 base and J lost 11 bases.

This clonotype showed up just once. The chain couples TRBV20-1 to TRBJ1-1; D is uncertain. This CDR3 is built from 13 residues. Germline lookup yields CDR1 DFQATT and CDR2 SNEGSKA (reference sequence). The V end was cut by 6 bases, the J end by 3 bases, with 14 bases between. CDR3 nucleotides: TGCAGTGCGGGTGGGCTAAGCTACACTGAAGCTTTCTTT. The encoded protein is CSAGGLSYTEAFF.

This clonotype was counted many times. The chain couples TRBV7-2 to TRBJ2-1; 7 bases are shared with TRBD2. CDR1 is SGHTA and CDR2 is FQGNSA in the germline V gene. This CDR3 has 15 amino acids. V was pared by 4 bases and J by 6 bases, with 9 bases of the junction left unmatched. CDR3 loop: CASSYGGGGFNEQFF. The CDR3 DNA reads TGTGCCAGCAGCTACGGTGGGGGGGGTTTCAATGAGCAGTTCTTC.

The chain combines TRBV10-3 with TRBJ2-2, with 9 nucleotides matching TRBD1. CDR1 and CDR2 from the germline V gene are ENHRY and SYGVKD. There are 15 residues in the CDR3. With V trimmed by 9 bases and J by 3 bases, 8 bases remained unmatched. The CDR3 spells CAIYSRDRDTGELFF. CDR3 in DNA: TGTGCCATTTACTCCCGGGACAGGGACACCGGGGAGCTGTTTTTT.

This clonotype turned up a few times. The junction departs from the called germline gene at one end, perhaps through a read error. The J gene is TRBJ1-2, the V gene TRBV4-3; possible D gene TRBD1, 5 bases. This CDR3 is built from 15 residues. The germline gives CDR1 LGHNA, CDR2 YSLEER. The CDR3 loop is CVSSQDSGQGDGYTF. The CDR3 region has the DNA TGCGTCAGCAGCCAAGATTCGGGGCAGGGTGATGGCTACACCTTC.

This clonotype was detected many times. The chain combines TRBV29-1 with TRBJ1-1; TRBD1 matches at 9 bases. CDR1 and CDR2 from the germline V gene are SQVTM and ANQGSEA. The CDR3 length is 16 residues. The V segment lost 3 bases and the J segment 3 bases; nucleotides outside the gene matches: 11. DNA of the CDR3: TGCAGCGTTGACGGTGGGACAGGGCGAGTGGACACTGAAGCTTTCTTT. The encoded protein is CSVDGGTGRVDTEAFF.

This clonotype was seen many times. This rearrangement joins TRBV20-1 to TRBJ2-7; a weak D match, TRBD2 (5 bases). V lost 0 bases and J lost 0, with 9 bases in between. Looked up from germline, CDR1 is DFQATT and CDR2 is SNEGSKA (reference sequence). The CDR3 loop spans 14 amino acids. CDR3 nucleotides: TGCAGTGCTAGAGATCGGAGGAGCTCCTACGAGCAGTACTTC. The encoded protein is CSARDRRSSYEQYF.

V gene TRBV7-9 combines with J gene TRBJ2-3, with D perhaps TRBD1 or TRBD2 (5 bases each). Germline V gene data show CDR1 as SEHNR and CDR2 as FQNEAQ (reference sequence). With 6 bases removed from V and 2 bases from J, the gap between germline ends came to 15 bases. The CDR3 length is 15 residues. This CDR3 is CASRFSGTHTDTQYF. The CDR3 DNA follows: TGTGCCAGCAGATTCTCAGGGACCCACACAGATACGCAGTATTTT.

This clonotype was seen repeatedly, ten times or more. CDR3 coding DNA: TGTGCCACCAGCAGAGATCTCGGGCGGCAGTACTTC. Encoded protein: CATSRDLGRQYF. The chain uses TRBV15 and TRBJ2-7, with D hard to call. Looked up from germline, CDR1 is LNHNV and CDR2 is YYDKDF (reference sequence). Between the trimmed V and J ends, which lost 0 bases and 9 bases, there was a span of 9 bases. This CDR3 has 12 residues.

In its sample, this clonotype was seen a few times. The chain couples TRBV20-1 to TRBJ1-5, with D possibly matching TRBD1 (6 bases). This CDR3 is 14 amino acids long. V was cut by 3 bases and J by 2 bases, with 11 bases left in between. Per the germline V gene, CDR1 is DFQATT and CDR2 is SNEGSKA (reference sequence). The CDR3 reads CSASSNRGNQPQHF. CDR3 sequence (DNA): TGCAGTGCTAGTTCAAACAGGGGCAATCAGCCCCAGCATTTT.

This clonotype has ten or more counts. The rearrangement joins TRBV28 to TRBJ2-3, with 9 bases identical to TRBD1. CDR3 length equals 15 residues. The ends lost 6 bases at V and 1 base at J; junction bases unmatched: 5. CDR1 is MDHEN, CDR2 SYDVKM, per germline. The CDR3 sequence is CASSGQGSGTDTQYF. The CDR3 coding sequence is TGTGCCAGCAGCGGACAGGGGTCGGGCACAGATACGCAGTATTTT.